This T cell receptor (beta chain) was profiled in a study of response to subunit inactivated influenza vaccine (dated by TCRdb to 2017 to 2018). For the wider study: Deep quantitative profiling of the T cell receptor repertoire was used in the study to follow responses to a trivalent subunit inactivated influenza vaccine. What the authors observed across the whole study: According to the authors, only a limited number of new T cells may be recruited by each seasonal influenza vaccination.

The CDR3 runs 13 residues from the cysteine to the phenylalanine. The entry retains the CDR3 DNA only, 39 bases that are in frame from base 1. V and J are truncated by 2 bases and 4 bases respectively, leaving an intervening sequence of 6 bases. The germline V gene encodes CDR1 LNHNV and CDR2 YYDKDF (reference sequence). Library generation was performed with RT-PCR. The instrument was an Illumina HiSeq 2500. TCRdb reprocessing: public reads trimmed at Q25 with fastp, clones called with MiXCR, in-frame beta chains kept. Records with the same CDR3 protein are collapsed into one entry carrying the most frequent genes and DNA. In this sample the table shows around 470,000 distinct CDR3 sequences, roughly 7.6% of which occur a single time. The biggest ten clones account for approximately 14% of the sample. This clonotype was counted at least ten times. There is no known antigen for this receptor. Base quality data are lacking; no much larger clone is found one base away.

Here the sequenced sample was PBMCs from blood, taken around 25 months after vaccination. The chain uses TRBV15 and TRBJ1-3; the D gene remains uncertain. The sequence came from a man aged 50 to 69 who received an inactivated influenza vaccine. Donor details come from another sample of the same person, matched by shared clones. The CDR3 has the sequence CATSRSKGNTIYF. The sequenced DNA: TGTGCCACCAGCAGATCAAAGGGAAACACCATATATTTT.